Presented here are 30 T cell receptor beta chains from one specimen sequenced in a study of cytomegalovirus exposure and HLA in healthy donors. Sequencing used immunoSEQ multiplex PCR; TCRdb keeps in-frame clones, though not all of them. The sample lists 35,000 to 55,000 clones, approximately 93% occurring once. The source material was PBMCs. Receptors were obtained from a young woman in good health and CMV-seronegative.

V usage is TRBV19 and J usage is TRBJ2-7, with D perhaps TRBD1 (5 bases). Germline V gene data show CDR1 as LNHDA and CDR2 as SQIVND (reference sequence). The CDR3 runs 16 residues. Between the trimmed V and J ends, which lost 3 bases and 2 bases, there was a span of 17 bases. CDR3 in DNA: TGTGCCAGTAGTATCCACCCAACTGGACAAACCTACGAGCAGTACTTC. It translates to CASSIHPTGQTYEQYF.

The chain couples TRBV19 to TRBJ1-4, with D hard to call. The CDR3 extends over 13 amino acids. Germline CDR1 LNHDA, CDR2 SQIVND (reference sequence). Trimming left V 3 bases short and J 8 bases short, with 10 bases between. The CDR3 is CASSMNLEEKLFF. The DNA of the CDR3 is TGTGCCAGTAGTATGAACTTGGAGGAAAAACTGTTTTTT. The full variable domain, in which reference TRBV19 and TRBJ1-4 provide the parts outside the CDR3, is DGGITQSPKYLFRKEGQNVTLSCEQNLNHDAMYWYRQDPGQGLRLIYYSQIVNDFQKGDIAEGYSVSREKKESFPLTVTSAQKNPTAFYLCASSMNLEEKLFFGSGTQLSVL.

The count of this clone is one. The V call is TRBV7-6, the J call TRBJ2-2; 8 bases align to TRBD2. With V trimmed by 2 bases and J by 2 bases, 7 bases remained unmatched. Germline V gives CDR1 SGHVS, CDR2 FNYEAQ. The CDR3 totals 17 residues. The CDR3, as DNA: TGTGCCAGCAGCTTACCCTCTAGCGGGCTCAACACCGGGGAGCTGTTTTTT. It specifies CASSLPSSGLNTGELFF.

The chain uses TRBV2 and TRBJ1-5, with D possibly TRBD1 on 6 matching bases. Germline V gene lookup returns CDR1 SNHLY and CDR2 FYNNEI. The V gene lost 1 base and the J gene lost 4 bases, with 11 bases spanning the gap. The CDR3 runs 15 residues. The CDR3 DNA is TGTGCCAGCAGTGAAGACAGGGACCAAAATCAGCCCCAGCATTTT. This encodes CASSEDRDQNQPQHF.

This sequence joins TRBV19 and TRBJ1-5; D not certain. The germline CDR1 and CDR2 sequences are LNHDA and SQIVND (reference sequence). V lost 3 bases, J lost 2 bases, and 8 bases lay in between. The CDR3 covers 14 residues. CDR3 residues: CASSMRVGNQPQHF. The CDR3 DNA sequence: TGTGCCAGTAGTATGCGGGTAGGCAATCAGCCCCAGCATTTT.

The chain has TRBV5-1 and TRBJ2-5, with D tentatively TRBD1 (6 bases). Germline values: CDR1 SGHRS, CDR2 YFSETQ. The V gene lost 4 bases and the J gene lost 2 bases, with 18 bases spanning the gap. There are 16 residues in the CDR3. CDR3: CASSRSPPGQQETQYF. The CDR3 DNA follows: TGCGCCAGCAGCCGCTCTCCTCCGGGACAACAAGAGACCCAGTACTTC. Looking up the rest from reference TRBV5-1 and TRBJ2-5 gives the full variable domain: KAGVTQTPRYLIKTRGQQVTLSCSPISGHRSVSWYQQTPGQGLQFLFEYFSETQRNKGNFPGRFSGRQFSNSRSEMNVSTLELGDSALYLCASSRSPPGQQETQYFGPGTRLLVL.

This rearrangement joins TRBV7-2 to TRBJ2-1; 15 bases map to TRBD2. The CDR3 extends over 17 amino acids. Germline CDR1 and CDR2: SGHTA and FQGNSA. The junction had 11 bases not matched to a gene; V was cut back by 7 bases and J by 7 bases. CDR3 loop: CASTPKAGTSGRNEQFF. In DNA form, the CDR3 reads TGTGCCAGCACCCCCAAAGCCGGGACTAGCGGGAGGAATGAGCAGTTCTTC. The whole variable domain, remainder taken from reference TRBV7-2 and TRBJ2-1, is GAGVSQSPSNKVTEKGKDVELRCDPISGHTALYWYRQSLGQGLEFLIYFQGNSAPDKSGLPSDRFSAERTGGSVSTLTIQRTQQEDSAVYLCASTPKAGTSGRNEQFFGPGTRLTVL.

The chain links TRBV28 to TRBJ2-2; no reliable D call. This CDR3 has 14 residues. Trimming left V 5 bases short and J 1 base short, with 8 bases between. The germline V gene has CDR1 MDHEN and CDR2 SYDVKM. The CDR3 DNA sequence: TGTGCCAGCAGTATACAGCAGAACACCGGGGAGCTGTTTTTT. Encoded protein: CASSIQQNTGELFF.

This chain connects TRBV19 to TRBJ1-2; no definite D call. This CDR3 spans 12 amino acids. Germline V lookup: CDR1 LNHDA, CDR2 SQIVND (reference sequence). Trimming left V 4 bases short and J 4 bases short, with 7 bases between. The CDR3 reads CASSTRLYGYTF. DNA for the CDR3: TGTGCCAGTAGTACTAGACTCTATGGCTACACCTTC.

The V gene is TRBV6-1, the J gene TRBJ1-5; 7 bases align to TRBD1. Germline CDR1 is MNHNS and CDR2 is SASEGT. The J segment lost 1 base and the V segment lost 3 bases, leaving 3 bases of the junction unmatched. The CDR3 sequence is 15 residues long. CDR3 in DNA: TGTGCCAGCAGTGAGTACAGGGGAAGCAATCAGCCCCAGCATTTT. It encodes CASSEYRGSNQPQHF.

J is TRBJ1-1 and V is TRBV25-1; 8 bases fit TRBD1. The junction had 9 bases not matched to a gene; V was cut back by 7 bases and J by 5 bases. The CDR3 has 14 residues. Germline CDR1 is MGHDK and CDR2 is SYGVNS. Here the CDR3 DNA reads TGTGCCAGCATCGGACAGGGTAAGGTTACTGAAGCTTTCTTT. This codes for CASIGQGKVTEAFF.

The chain employs TRBV19 and TRBJ2-7; 7 bases map to TRBD1. CDR3 length: 16 amino acids. Per the germline V gene, CDR1 is LNHDA and CDR2 is SQIVND (reference sequence). Trimming took 4 bases from V and 4 from J; bases not matched to a gene: 13. CDR3 DNA sequence: TGTGCCAGTAGTACCCCGGGGAAGGGGGCTCAGTACGAGCAGTACTTC. Residues: CASSTPGKGAQYEQYF.

V and J are TRBV10-3 and TRBJ2-2; no clear D gene. The CDR3 is made up of 16 amino acids. The germline V gene has CDR1 ENHRY and CDR2 SYGVKD. The V end was cut by 6 bases, the J end by 0 bases, with 14 bases between. The CDR3 coding sequence is TGTGCCATCAGAGGCGGTTCTACCGCGAACACCGGGGAGCTGTTTTTT. As protein: CAIRGGSTANTGELFF.

The chain employs TRBV10-3 and TRBJ1-1; no clear D gene. The CDR3 length is 13 residues. CDR1 ENHRY and CDR2 SYGVKD come from the germline V gene. Trimming removed 3 bases from V and 2 bases from J, with 7 bases in between. In DNA form, the CDR3 reads TGTGCCATCAGTGAAGAGCTAAACACTGAAGCTTTCTTT. Its protein is CAISEELNTEAFF.

V gene TRBV5-1 combines with J gene TRBJ2-3; TRBD2 matches at 10 bases. The CDR3 has 16 residues. V trimming: 4 bases; J trimming: 0 bases; junction bases outside the gene matches: 5. Per the germline V gene, CDR1 is SGHRS and CDR2 is YFSETQ. This CDR3 is CASSIGTSVSTDTQYF. CDR3 in DNA: TGCGCCAGCAGCATCGGGACTAGCGTTAGCACAGATACGCAGTATTTT.

The J gene is TRBJ2-5, the V gene TRBV11-2; 11 nucleotides line up with TRBD1. CDR3 length: 17 amino acids. Germline CDR1 is SGHAT and CDR2 is FQNNGV. With 5 bases clipped from V and 4 bases from J, the junction kept 12 bases outside the gene matches. The CDR3 loop reads CASSPPGQGVRRETQYF. The CDR3 region has the DNA TGTGCCAGCAGCCCCCCGGGACAGGGGGTGAGGAGAGAGACCCAGTACTTC.

V and J are TRBV10-3 and TRBJ1-3; D is unresolved. Trimming removed 8 bases from V and 4 bases from J, with 9 bases in between. CDR3 length equals 12 residues. Germline-derived CDR1 and CDR2 are ENHRY and SYGVKD. This CDR3 is CAIRTSGNTIYF. The DNA of the CDR3 is TGTGCCATCCGCACTTCAGGAAACACCATATATTTT.

This chain connects TRBV6-5 to TRBJ2-7, with D hard to call. The CDR3 sequence is 14 residues long. Germline V gene data show CDR1 as MNHEY and CDR2 as SVGAGI. V lost 0 bases to trimming and J lost 3 bases, with 9 bases between them. CDR3 DNA: TGTGCCAGCAGTTACTCGAGACTCCTCTACGAGCAGTACTTC. This codes for CASSYSRLLYEQYF.

The chain combines TRBV10-3 with TRBJ1-1, with 7 bases aligning to TRBD1. V dropped 11 bases and J dropped 1; count of bases not matched to a gene: 4. The CDR3 covers 12 residues. The V gene's germline CDR1 is ENHRY and CDR2 SYGVKD. CDR3 loop: CAARGENTEAFF. DNA for the CDR3: TGTGCCGCCAGGGGGGAGAACACTGAAGCTTTCTTT.

The chain employs TRBV7-9 and TRBJ2-1; 9 nucleotides align to TRBD1. The CDR3 is 15 residues long. Germline V gene sequence: CDR1 SEHNR, CDR2 FQNEAQ (reference sequence). Unmatched junction bases numbered 6, after V lost 1 base and J lost 8 bases. The DNA of the CDR3 is TGTGCCAGCAGCTTAGGGGACAGGGCATTTTATGAGCAGTTCTTC. This sequence encodes CASSLGDRAFYEQFF. Supplemented by reference TRBV7-9 and TRBJ2-1, the full variable domain reads DTGVSQNPRHKITKRGQNVTFRCDPISEHNRLYWYRQTLGQGPEFLTYFQNEAQLEKSRLLSDRFSAERPKGSFSTLEIQRTEQGDSAMYLCASSLGDRAFYEQFFGPGTRLTVL.

The genes are TRBV14 and TRBJ1-4; D not certain. The V and J ends lost 0 bases and 3 bases respectively, with 11 bases between them. The CDR3 has 16 residues. Looked up from germline, CDR1 is SGHDN and CDR2 is FVKESK. The chain's CDR3 is CASSQDLTASNEKLFF. The DNA for the CDR3 is TGTGCCAGCAGCCAAGATCTCACAGCCTCTAATGAAAAACTGTTTTTT.

The chain recombines TRBV5-4 with TRBJ1-1, with D tentatively TRBD1 (5 bases). Germline loops: CDR1 SGHNT, CDR2 YYREEE (reference sequence). V lost 0 bases and J 3 bases, leaving 12 bases between the germline ends. CDR3 size: 15 residues. For the CDR3, the DNA is TGTGCCAGCAGCTTGGGGCCGGGGGAGGACACTGAAGCTTTCTTT. Its translation is CASSLGPGEDTEAFF.

V and J are TRBV14 and TRBJ2-2, with D uncertain. Trimming removed 4 bases from V and 6 bases from J, with 12 bases in between. CDR1 and CDR2 from the germline V gene are SGHDN and FVKESK. This CDR3 is built from 14 residues. Written as DNA, the CDR3 is TGTGCCAGCAGCCTAAATAGTAACTCCGGGGAGCTGTTTTTT. Protein product: CASSLNSNSGELFF.

The chain recombines TRBV4-1 with TRBJ1-1; TRBD1 agrees at 8 bases. The CDR3 is 14 residues long. V lost 7 bases and J lost 2; bases outside the gene matches: 6. The germline V gene has CDR1 MGHRA and CDR2 YSYEKL. Written as DNA, the CDR3 is TGCGCCAGCACCCGTCAGGGGGCTAACACTGAAGCTTTCTTT. This encodes CASTRQGANTEAFF.

This clone has only a few counts. The gene calls are TRBV29-1 and TRBJ1-2, with 8 bases fitting TRBD1. Trimming removed 7 bases from V and 4 bases from J; junction bases left unmatched: 2. This CDR3 region has 11 residues. Germline CDR1 and CDR2: SQVTM and ANQGSEA. CDR3 DNA sequence: TGCAGCGCGGACAGGGCCTATGGCTACACCTTC. It yields the protein CSADRAYGYTF.

Comment on this clone: The sample holds other DNA sequences that translate to the same CDR3. V gene TRBV19 combines with J gene TRBJ2-7; unclear D gene. The CDR3 runs 14 residues. From germline, CDR1 is LNHDA and CDR2 SQIVND (reference sequence). V lost 3 bases to trimming and J lost 0 bases, with 9 bases between them. The CDR3: CASSIGGGSYEQYF. CDR3 in DNA: TGTGCCAGTAGTATTGGTGGCGGCTCCTACGAGCAGTACTTC.

The chain joins TRBV6-5 to TRBJ2-3, with a tentative D call TRBD2 (6 bases). This CDR3 contains 16 residues. V lost 8 bases, J lost 1 base, and 19 bases lay in between. The germline V gene has CDR1 MNHEY and CDR2 SVGAGI. CDR3 region: CASRLGGVFGTDTQYF. The CDR3 region has the DNA TGTGCCAGCCGTTTAGGCGGGGTTTTTGGCACAGATACGCAGTATTTT.

CDR3 sequence reads: CASSAGMNTEAFF. The CDR3 DNA is TGTGCCAGCAGTGCAGGTATGAACACTGAAGCTTTCTTT. The chain recombines TRBV6-5 with TRBJ1-1; D gene unclear. Trimming pared 5 bases from V and 0 bases from J, leaving 7 bases between. The CDR3 loop spans 13 amino acids. In germline, CDR1 is MNHEY, CDR2 SVGAGI.

The rearrangement links TRBV9 to TRBJ2-1, with TRBD2 identical over 8 bases. J lost 8 bases, V lost 0 bases, and 7 bases had no gene match. This CDR3 has 15 amino acids. CDR1 is SGDLS, CDR2 YYNGEE, per germline. The CDR3 sequence: CASSVGLAGVYEQFF. The CDR3 nucleotides are TGTGCCAGCAGCGTAGGCCTAGCGGGTGTCTATGAGCAGTTCTTC.

The chain uses TRBV11-2 and TRBJ2-3, with 8 bases matching TRBD2. Looked up from germline, CDR1 is SGHAT and CDR2 is FQNNGV. With 4 bases clipped from V and 4 bases from J, the junction kept 10 bases outside the gene matches. This CDR3 has 16 amino acids. CDR3 DNA sequence: TGTGCCAGCAGCTCAAGGGTTCCGGGGGGGCCAGATACGCAGTATTTT. Its protein product is CASSSRVPGGPDTQYF.